This T cell receptor (beta chain) was recorded in a study of cytomegalovirus exposure and HLA in healthy donors. On the study more broadly: Approximately 83 million unique TCRs from HLA-typed donors were held in an early data release.

The PCR ran on 60 Vbeta and 13 Jbeta primers. The protocol was immunoSEQ multiplex PCR, while the TCRdb copy is restricted to in-frame clones and leaves out a portion. The sample comprises 95,000 to 100,000 clones, over 70% of which are singletons, and 8.5% to 12% rests with the top ten. CDR1 and CDR2 (germline): MGHRA, YSYEKL. The CDR3 runs 15 residues. V gave up 4 bases and J gave up 6 bases; unmatched junction bases: 4. The chain carries TRBV4-1 and TRBJ2-1; 12 bases map to TRBD2. Material for sequencing was PBMCs. The TCR comes from a man aged 45-65 years in good health and CMV-seronegative. The CDR3 region is CASSLLAGGGNEQFF. The CDR3 DNA reads TGCGCCAGCAGCCTACTAGCGGGAGGTGGCAATGAGCAGTTCTTC.